A selection of T cell receptor beta chains follows, all from one sample in a study of beta chain features in type 1 diabetes. Only in-frame clones appear in the TCRdb table, and some are missing; sequencing was by immunoSEQ multiplex PCR. This table has roughly 250,000 clones, 68% appearing once. The sample was naive CD4+ T cells from blood. These receptors originate from a man aged 25-45 years in good health. Both conserved end residues are part of each CDR3. Fields, in order: clone size, J gene, CDR3 length, D gene, V gene, CDR3 DNA, CDR3 protein. A D gene is named only where the DNA matches it firmly. Some rows have no size entry. The others give once, few or many, or a class for an expanded clone.

NA,TRBJ2-1,15,NA,TRBV30,TGTGCCTGGAGGGACGACTTTCACTCCTACAATGAGCAGTTCTTC,CAWRDDFHSYNEQFF
NA,TRBJ1-2,15,NA,TRBV9,TGTGCCAGCAGCGTAGATCCCGGGACCAAGAGTGGCTACACCTTC,CASSVDPGTKSGYTF
NA,TRBJ2-7,14,NA,TRBV5-1,TGCGCCAGCAGACCCGGACAGAGCTCCTACGAGCAGTACTTC,CASRPGQSSYEQYF
NA,TRBJ2-1,16,NA,TRBV13,TGTGCCAGCAGCTTCGGCAAGCTCCCCGGGTTGGATGAGCAGTTCTTC,CASSFGKLPGLDEQFF
NA,TRBJ2-7,14,TRBD2,TRBV4-3,TGCGCCAGCAGCCAAGAATGGACTAGCTTCGAGCAGTACTTC,CASSQEWTSFEQYF
NA,TRBJ2-1,15,NA,TRBV7-9,TGTGCCAGCAGCTTAAGTCAGAGCAACTACAATGAGCAGTTCTTC,CASSLSQSNYNEQFF
few,TRBJ2-3,13,NA,TRBV7-9,TGTGCCAGCAGCCCCCCGGGAATCGGGGAGGAGTATTTT,CASSPPGIGEEYF
NA,TRBJ1-2,13,NA,TRBV29-1,TGCAGCGTTGAAGATCAGGGGCGTCGAGGCTACACCTTC,CSVEDQGRRGYTF
NA,TRBJ2-1,17,TRBD1,TRBV4-3,TGCGCCAGCAGCCAAGATAGGGGTTGGGACAGAAACAATGAGCAGTTCTTC,CASSQDRGWDRNNEQFF
few,TRBJ2-6,15,TRBD1,TRBV27,TGTGCCAGCAGTTCCAGGGGGTCTGGGGCCAACGTCCTGACTTTC,CASSSRGSGANVLTF
NA,TRBJ2-1,12,NA,TRBV9,TGTGCCAGCAGCGTAGAGGTTGATGAGCAGTTCTTC,CASSVEVDEQFF
NA,TRBJ2-1,15,TRBD1,TRBV19,TGTGCCAGTAGTATCCCGGGACAGCCATGGAATGAGCAGTTCTTC,CASSIPGQPWNEQFF
NA,TRBJ1-2,15,NA,TRBV14,TGTGCCAGCAGCCAAGGCCCGGGGGCGCTTATTGGCTACACCTTC,CASSQGPGALIGYTF
NA,TRBJ2-7,13,NA,TRBV30,TGTGCCTGGAGTGTAGTGGCTAGATCCGAGCAGTACTTC,CAWSVVARSEQYF
NA,TRBJ2-1,15,NA,TRBV4-1,TGCGCCAGCAGCCAAGATGGGGCCGGGTACAATGAGCAGTTCTTC,CASSQDGAGYNEQFF
few,TRBJ1-2,13,TRBD1,TRBV30,TGTGCCTGGAGTGTCCAGGGGGACTATGGCTACACCTTC,CAWSVQGDYGYTF
few,TRBJ2-1,13,TRBD2,TRBV30,TGTGCCTGGAGCGGCGGGGGATACAATGAGCAGTTCTTC,CAWSGGGYNEQFF
NA,TRBJ2-3,14,TRBD2,TRBV19,TGTGCCAGTAGACTAGCGGCGAACACAGATACGCAGTATTTT,CASRLAANTDTQYF
NA,TRBJ1-2,15,TRBD1,TRBV30,TGTGCCTGGAGTACCGGACAGGGTAATGAGGATGGCTACACCTTC,CAWSTGQGNEDGYTF
NA,TRBJ2-7,13,TRBD1,TRBV29-1,TGCAGCGTTGTGGACAGGGGGGAATACGAGCAGTACTTC,CSVVDRGEYEQYF
NA,TRBJ2-3,14,NA,TRBV9,TGTGCCAGCAGGGTGAAGTCAGCCACAGATACGCAGTATTTT,CASRVKSATDTQYF
once,TRBJ2-1,14,TRBD2,TRBV28,TGTGCCAGCAGTCACGGACTAGGACGGAATGAGCAGTTCTTC,CASSHGLGRNEQFF
NA,TRBJ2-7,12,NA,TRBV2,TGTGCCAGCAGTCCCCACAGGGACGAGCAGTACTTC,CASSPHRDEQYF
NA,TRBJ2-1,15,NA,TRBV11-1,TGTGCCAGCAGCTCCTGGCCCTCGAAGGAGAATGAGCAGTTCTTC,CASSSWPSKENEQFF
NA,TRBJ2-5,12,NA,TRBV30,TGTGCCTGGGGGGGACGGCTGGAGACCCAGTACTTC,CAWGGRLETQYF
NA,TRBJ2-5,13,NA,TRBV29-1,TGCAGCGTCGTCGGGCGATTCCAAGAGACCCAGTACTTC,CSVVGRFQETQYF
NA,TRBJ2-5,14,NA,TRBV6-1,TGTGCCAGCAGTGCCTCAGGGACCCAAGAGACCCAGTACTTC,CASSASGTQETQYF
few,TRBJ1-2,15,NA,TRBV30,TGTGCCTGCCGGGACCAAGGCAATCCTAACTATGGCTACACCTTC,CACRDQGNPNYGYTF
few,TRBJ2-4,15,TRBD2,TRBV4-2,TGTGCCAGCAGCCAGGAACTAGCGGAATGGGACATTCAGTACTTC,CASSQELAEWDIQYF
NA,TRBJ2-7,15,NA,TRBV28,TGTGCCAGCAGTCGCGTTAGGGGACATATCTACGAGCAGTACTTC,CASSRVRGHIYEQYF
NA,TRBJ2-1,17,NA,TRBV9,TGTGCCAGCAGCCCCTCGGGGGCTGCACCCTCCTACAATGAGCAGTTCTTC,CASSPSGAAPSYNEQFF
NA,TRBJ2-3,13,NA,TRBV4-3,TGCGCCAGCAGCCAAGGTCGGTTAAATACGCAGTATTTT,CASSQGRLNTQYF
NA,TRBJ1-3,15,NA,TRBV9,TGTGCCAGCAGCGAACAGGGCCTCTCTGGAAACACCATATATTTT,CASSEQGLSGNTIYF
NA,TRBJ2-6,18,NA,TRBV7-2,TGTGCCAGCAGCTTAGCAGGGGTAGGCTGGTTTGGGGCCAACGTCCTGACTTTC,CASSLAGVGWFGANVLTF
NA,TRBJ2-1,11,NA,TRBV20-1,TGCAGTGCTGGAGTTGGGAATGAGCAGTTCTTC,CSAGVGNEQFF
NA,TRBJ2-2,11,TRBD1,TRBV30,TGTGCCTGGGACAGGGCCGGGGAGCTGTTTTTT,CAWDRAGELFF
NA,TRBJ2-5,17,TRBD2,TRBV13,TGTGCCAGCAGTCATCTAGTGGGGAGGGTCCTCGGGGAGACCCAGTACTTC,CASSHLVGRVLGETQYF
once,TRBJ2-5,12,NA,TRBV18,TGTGCCAGCCGGATGGGGCAAGAGACCCAGTACTTC,CASRMGQETQYF
few,TRBJ2-1,14,NA,TRBV30,TGTGCCTGGAGTGAGGGTCAGAACTACAATGAGCAGTTCTTC,CAWSEGQNYNEQFF
NA,TRBJ2-5,12,TRBD1,TRBV5-1,TGCGCCAGCGGGACAGGGGGAGAGACCCAGTACTTC,CASGTGGETQYF